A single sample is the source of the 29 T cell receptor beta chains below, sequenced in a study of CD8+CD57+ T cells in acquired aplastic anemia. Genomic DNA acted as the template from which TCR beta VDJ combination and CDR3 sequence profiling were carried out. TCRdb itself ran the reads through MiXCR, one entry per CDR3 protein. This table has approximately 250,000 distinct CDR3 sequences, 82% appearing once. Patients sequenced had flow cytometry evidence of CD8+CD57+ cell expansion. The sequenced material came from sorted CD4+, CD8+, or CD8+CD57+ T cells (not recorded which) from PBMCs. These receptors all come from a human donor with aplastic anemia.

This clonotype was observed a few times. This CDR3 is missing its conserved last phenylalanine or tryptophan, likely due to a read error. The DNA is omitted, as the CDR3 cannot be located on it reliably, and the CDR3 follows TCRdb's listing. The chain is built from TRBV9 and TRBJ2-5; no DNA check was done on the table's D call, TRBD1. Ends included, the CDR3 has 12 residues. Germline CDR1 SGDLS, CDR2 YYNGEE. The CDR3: CASSLRDRGLDY.

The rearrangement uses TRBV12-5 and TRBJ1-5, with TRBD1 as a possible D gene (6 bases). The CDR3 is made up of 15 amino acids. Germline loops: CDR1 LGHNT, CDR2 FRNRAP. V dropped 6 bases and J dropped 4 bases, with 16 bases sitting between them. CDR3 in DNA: TGTGCTAGTGGCCCAGGGGTCTCGAGAAATCAGCCCCAGCATTTT. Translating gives CASGPGVSRNQPQHF.

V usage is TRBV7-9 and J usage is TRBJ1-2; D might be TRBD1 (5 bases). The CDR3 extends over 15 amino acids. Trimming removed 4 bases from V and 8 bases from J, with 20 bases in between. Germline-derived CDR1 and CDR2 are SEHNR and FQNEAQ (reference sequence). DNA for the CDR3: TGTGCCAGCAGCTGTCGAAGGGGCGGAGGGTACGGCTACACCTTC. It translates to CASSCRRGGGYGYTF.

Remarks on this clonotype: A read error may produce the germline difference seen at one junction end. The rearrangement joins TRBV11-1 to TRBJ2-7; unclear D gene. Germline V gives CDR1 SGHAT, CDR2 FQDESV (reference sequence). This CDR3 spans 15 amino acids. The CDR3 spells CASGLVPRSSYEQYF. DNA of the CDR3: TGTGCCAGCGGCTTAGTACCCAGATCCTCCTACGAGCAGTACTTC.

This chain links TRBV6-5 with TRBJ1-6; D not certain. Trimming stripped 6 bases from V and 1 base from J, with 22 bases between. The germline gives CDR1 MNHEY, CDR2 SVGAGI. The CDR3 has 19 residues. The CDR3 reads CASSDFGQVTSSYNSPLHF. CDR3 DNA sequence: TGTGCCAGCAGCGATTTTGGGCAGGTTACTAGTTCCTATAATTCACCCCTCCACTTT.

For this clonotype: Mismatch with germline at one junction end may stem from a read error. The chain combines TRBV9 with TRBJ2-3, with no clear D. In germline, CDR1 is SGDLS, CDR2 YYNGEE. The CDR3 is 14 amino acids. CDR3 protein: CASSLGLAPGNTNF. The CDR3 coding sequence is TGTGCCAGCAGCTTGGGCCTGGCTCCTGGAAACACCAATTTT.

CDR3 amino acids: CASSLELTSTDTQYF. CDR3 coding DNA: TGTGCCAGCAGCTTAGAGCTGACGAGCACAGATACGCAGTATTTT. The chain combines TRBV11-3 with TRBJ2-3, with no clear D. With 0 bases removed from V and 0 bases from J, the gap between germline ends came to 7 bases. The CDR3 is made up of 15 amino acids. Germline V lookup: CDR1 SGHNT, CDR2 YENEEA.

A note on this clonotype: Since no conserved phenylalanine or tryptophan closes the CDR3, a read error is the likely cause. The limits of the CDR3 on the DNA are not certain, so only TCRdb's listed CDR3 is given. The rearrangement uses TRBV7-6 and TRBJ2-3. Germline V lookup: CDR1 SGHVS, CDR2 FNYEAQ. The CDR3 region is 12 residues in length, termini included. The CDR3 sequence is CASSVGSETQYS.

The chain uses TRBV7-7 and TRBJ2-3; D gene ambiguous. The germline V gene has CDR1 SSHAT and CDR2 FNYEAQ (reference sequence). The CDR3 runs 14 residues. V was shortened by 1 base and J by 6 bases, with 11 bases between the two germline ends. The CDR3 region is CASSLETGPDTQYF. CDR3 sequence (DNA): TGTGCCAGCAGCTTAGAGACCGGACCCGATACGCAGTATTTT. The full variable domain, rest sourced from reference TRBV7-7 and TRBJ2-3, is GAGVSQSPRYKVTKRGQDVTLRCDPISSHATLYWYQQALGQGPEFLTYFNYEAQPDKSGLPSDRFSAERPEGSISTLTIQRTEQRDSAMYRCASSLETGPDTQYFGPGTRLTVL.

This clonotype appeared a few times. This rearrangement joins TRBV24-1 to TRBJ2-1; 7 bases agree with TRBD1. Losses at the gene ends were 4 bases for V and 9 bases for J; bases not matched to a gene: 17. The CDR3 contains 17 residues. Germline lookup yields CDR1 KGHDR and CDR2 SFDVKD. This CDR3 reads CATSDKKTGEFLSEQFF. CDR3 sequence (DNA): TGTGCCACCAGTGACAAGAAAACAGGGGAGTTCCTTAGTGAGCAGTTCTTC.

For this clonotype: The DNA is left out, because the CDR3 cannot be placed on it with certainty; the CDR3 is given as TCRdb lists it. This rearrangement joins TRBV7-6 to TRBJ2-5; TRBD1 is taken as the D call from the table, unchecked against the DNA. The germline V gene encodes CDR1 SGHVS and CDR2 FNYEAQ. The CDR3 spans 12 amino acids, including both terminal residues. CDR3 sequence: CAVLVGAGTEYF.

DNA of the CDR3: TGTGCCAGCAGCACCCGCGGAGCCAGGGAGGATAGAGAGTATTTT. This encodes CASSTRGAREDREYF. This sequence joins TRBV9 and TRBJ2-3, with D perhaps TRBD2 (6 bases). V was clipped by 4 bases and J by 13 bases, with 25 bases between them. This CDR3 is built from 15 residues. From germline, CDR1 is SGDLS and CDR2 YYNGEE.

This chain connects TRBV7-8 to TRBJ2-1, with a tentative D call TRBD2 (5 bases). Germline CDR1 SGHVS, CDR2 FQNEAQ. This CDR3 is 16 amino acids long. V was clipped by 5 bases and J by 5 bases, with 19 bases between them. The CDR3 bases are TGTGCCAGCAGCACCAGCGGAGCTGGGATAAACAATGAGCAGTTCTTC. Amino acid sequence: CASSTSGAGINNEQFF.

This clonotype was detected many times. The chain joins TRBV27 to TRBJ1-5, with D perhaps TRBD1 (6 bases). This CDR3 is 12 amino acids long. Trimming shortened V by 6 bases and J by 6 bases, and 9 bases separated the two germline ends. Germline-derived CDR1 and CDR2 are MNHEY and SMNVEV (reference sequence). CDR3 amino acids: CASRGAGQPQHF. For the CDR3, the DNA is TGTGCCAGCAGGGGGGCTGGTCAGCCCCAGCATTTT.

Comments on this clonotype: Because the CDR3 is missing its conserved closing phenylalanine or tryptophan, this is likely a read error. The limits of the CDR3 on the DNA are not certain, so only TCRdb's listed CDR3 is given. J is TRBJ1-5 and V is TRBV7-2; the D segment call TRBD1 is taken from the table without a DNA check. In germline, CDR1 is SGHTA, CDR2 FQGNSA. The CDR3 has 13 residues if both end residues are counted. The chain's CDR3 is CASRPTRGHEIRI.

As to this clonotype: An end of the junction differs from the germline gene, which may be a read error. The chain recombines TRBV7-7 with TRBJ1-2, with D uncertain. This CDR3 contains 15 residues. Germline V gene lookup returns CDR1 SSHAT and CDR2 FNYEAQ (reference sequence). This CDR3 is CASSLCPRNEHCYTF. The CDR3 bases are TGTGCTAGCAGCTTGTGCCCGAGGAATGAGCATTGCTACACCTTC.

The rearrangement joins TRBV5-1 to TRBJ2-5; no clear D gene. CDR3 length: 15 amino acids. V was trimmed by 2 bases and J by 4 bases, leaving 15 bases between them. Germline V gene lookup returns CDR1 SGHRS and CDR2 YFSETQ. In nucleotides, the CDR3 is TGCGCCAGCAGCTTAGGCACTGAAGCTTTAGAGACCCAGTACTTC. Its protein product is CASSLGTEALETQYF.

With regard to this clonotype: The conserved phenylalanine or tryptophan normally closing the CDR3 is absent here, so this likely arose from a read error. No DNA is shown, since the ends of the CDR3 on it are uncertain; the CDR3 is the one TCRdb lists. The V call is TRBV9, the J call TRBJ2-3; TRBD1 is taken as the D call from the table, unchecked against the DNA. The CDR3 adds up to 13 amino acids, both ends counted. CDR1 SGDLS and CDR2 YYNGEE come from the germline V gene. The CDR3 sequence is CASSEQGHNSPLL.

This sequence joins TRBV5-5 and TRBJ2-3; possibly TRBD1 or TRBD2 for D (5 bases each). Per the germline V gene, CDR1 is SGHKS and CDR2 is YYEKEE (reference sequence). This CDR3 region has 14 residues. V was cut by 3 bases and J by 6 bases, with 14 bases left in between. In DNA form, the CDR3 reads TGTGCCAGCAGCTGGGACGTAGGTCCCGATACGCAGTATTTT. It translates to CASSWDVGPDTQYF.

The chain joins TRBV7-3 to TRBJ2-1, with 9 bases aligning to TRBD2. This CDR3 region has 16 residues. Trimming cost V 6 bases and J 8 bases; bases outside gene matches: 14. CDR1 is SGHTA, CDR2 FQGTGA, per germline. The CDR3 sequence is CASSSQRSGGRDEQFF. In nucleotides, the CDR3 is TGTGCCAGCAGTTCACAAAGGAGCGGGGGGCGCGATGAGCAGTTCTTC. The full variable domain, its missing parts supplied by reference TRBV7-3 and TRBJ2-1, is GAGVSQTPSNKVTEKGKYVELRCDPISGHTALYWYRQSLGQGPEFLIYFQGTGAADDSGLPNDRFFAVRPEGSVSTLKIQRTERGDSAVYLCASSSQRSGGRDEQFFGPGTRLTVL.

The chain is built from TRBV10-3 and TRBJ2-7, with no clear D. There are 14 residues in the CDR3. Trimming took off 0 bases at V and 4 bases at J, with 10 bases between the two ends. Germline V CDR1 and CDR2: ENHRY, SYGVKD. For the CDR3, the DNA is TGTGCCATCAGTGAGTCGAGTTTAGGTTACGAGCAGTACTTC. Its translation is CAISESSLGYEQYF.

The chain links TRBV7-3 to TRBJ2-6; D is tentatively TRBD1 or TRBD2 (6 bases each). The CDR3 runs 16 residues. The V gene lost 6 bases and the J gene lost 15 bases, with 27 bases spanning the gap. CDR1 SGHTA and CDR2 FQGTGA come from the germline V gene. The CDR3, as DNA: TGTGCCAGCAGTTCTGCCGGTACTTGCGGGGACAACCACCTGACTTTC. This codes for CASSSAGTCGDNHLTF.

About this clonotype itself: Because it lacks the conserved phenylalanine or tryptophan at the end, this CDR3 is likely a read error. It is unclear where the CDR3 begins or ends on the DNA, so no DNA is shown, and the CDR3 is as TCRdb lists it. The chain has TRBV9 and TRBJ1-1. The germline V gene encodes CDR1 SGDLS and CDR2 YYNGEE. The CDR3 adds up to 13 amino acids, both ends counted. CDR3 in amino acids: CASSGGVSRNHPL.

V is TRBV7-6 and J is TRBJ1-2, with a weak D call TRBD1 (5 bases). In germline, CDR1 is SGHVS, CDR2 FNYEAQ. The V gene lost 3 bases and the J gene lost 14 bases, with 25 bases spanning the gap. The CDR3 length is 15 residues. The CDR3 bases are TGTGCCAGCAGCTTGGGGGAGGGCCGGGCACCAGGCTCAACCTTC. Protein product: CASSLGEGRAPGSTF.

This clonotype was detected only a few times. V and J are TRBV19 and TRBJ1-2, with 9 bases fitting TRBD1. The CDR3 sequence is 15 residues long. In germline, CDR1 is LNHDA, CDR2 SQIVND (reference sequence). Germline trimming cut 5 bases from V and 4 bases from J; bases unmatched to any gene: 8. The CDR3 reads CASSPRDREVYGYTF. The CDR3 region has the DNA TGTGCCAGTAGTCCTCGGGACAGGGAGGTCTATGGCTACACCTTC.

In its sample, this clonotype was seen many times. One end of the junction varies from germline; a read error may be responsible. The CDR3 loop reads CASSLGGGPDTHF. CDR3 bases: TGTGCCAGCAGCTTAGGGGGAGGACCCGATACGCATTTT. The rearrangement links TRBV7-8 to TRBJ2-3; weak D call: TRBD2 (6 bases). Germline loops: CDR1 SGHVS, CDR2 FQNEAQ. The CDR3 sequence is 13 residues long.

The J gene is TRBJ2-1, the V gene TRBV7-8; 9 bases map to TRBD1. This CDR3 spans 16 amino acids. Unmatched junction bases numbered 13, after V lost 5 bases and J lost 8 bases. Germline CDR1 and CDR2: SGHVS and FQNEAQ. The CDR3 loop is CASSPRTGDHTDEQFF. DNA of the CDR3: TGTGCCAGCAGCCCCCGGACAGGGGATCACACAGATGAGCAGTTCTTC.

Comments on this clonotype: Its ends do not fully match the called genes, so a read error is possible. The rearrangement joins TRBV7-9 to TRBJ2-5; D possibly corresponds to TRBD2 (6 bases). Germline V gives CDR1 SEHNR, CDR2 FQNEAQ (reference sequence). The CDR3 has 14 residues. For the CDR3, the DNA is TGTGCCAGCAGCTTTCAAAGCGGCGGAGGGACCGATGACTTC. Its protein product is CASSFQSGGGTDDF.

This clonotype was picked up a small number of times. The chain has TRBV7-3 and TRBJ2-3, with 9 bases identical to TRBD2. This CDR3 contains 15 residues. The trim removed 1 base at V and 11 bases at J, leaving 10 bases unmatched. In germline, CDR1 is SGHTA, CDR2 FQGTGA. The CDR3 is CASSLSGGGADEQYF. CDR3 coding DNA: TGTGCCAGCAGCTTAAGTGGCGGGGGGGCAGATGAGCAGTATTTT.